A selection of T cell receptor beta chains follows, all from one sample in a study of response to subunit inactivated influenza vaccine. TCRdb reanalysed the RT-PCR reads using MiXCR and keeps one entry per CDR3 protein. The sample comprises 560,000 or so distinct CDR3 sequences, approximately 7.6% of which are singletons, and over 10% rests with the top ten. Source: PBMCs from blood, taken less than 30 months after vaccination. These receptors all come from a man aged 45-69 years who received an inactivated influenza vaccine. Each CDR3 is given with its conserved first and last residue. A D gene is named only where the DNA matches it firmly. Where a row states a size, it is once, few, many or the class of an expanded clone; other rows omit it.

len,d_gene,j_gene,abundance,v_gene,CDR3nt,CDR3aa
14,TRBD2,TRBJ2-7,NA,TRBV7-2,TGTGCCAGCAGCCAGACTAGCGGGATGTACGAGCAGTACTTC,CASSQTSGMYEQYF
16,TRBD2,TRBJ2-5,many,TRBV12-3/TRBV12-4,TGTGCCAGCAGTTTATCGACTAGCGGGGGAACAGAGACCCAGTACTTC,CASSLSTSGGTETQYF
17,TRBD1,TRBJ1-1,many,TRBV20-1,TGCAGTGCTAGAGATCTGAGGGGGCGAGGAGGGAGTACTGAAGCTTTCTTT,CSARDLRGRGGSTEAFF
15,NA,TRBJ2-3,NA,TRBV5-1,TGCGCCAGCGAACCAAGGCCTTCTAGCGCAGATACGCAGTATTTT,CASEPRPSSADTQYF
14,NA,TRBJ1-5,NA,TRBV20-1,TGCAGTGCCGTAGAGGCTCTGGGCAATCAGCCCCAGCATTTT,CSAVEALGNQPQHF
15,TRBD1,TRBJ2-7,NA,TRBV18,TGTGCCAGCTCACCAGGACAGGGCCTGAACTACGAGCAGTACTTC,CASSPGQGLNYEQYF
14,NA,TRBJ2-6,few,TRBV10-3,TGTGCCACCGATTCAGGGCATGGGGCCAACGTCCTGACTTTC,CATDSGHGANVLTF
13,NA,TRBJ1-5,NA,TRBV6-2/TRBV6-3,TGTGCCAGCAGTTACCGGAATCTTCAGCCCCAGCATTTT,CASSYRNLQPQHF
12,TRBD1,TRBJ1-1,many,TRBV6-2/TRBV6-3,TGTGCCAGCAGGCCGGACAGGAGACACGCTTTCTTT,CASRPDRRHAFF
15,NA,TRBJ1-2,many,TRBV6-5,TGTGCCAGCAGTTACCCCGGGGGGACTAACTATGGCTACACCTTC,CASSYPGGTNYGYTF
13,NA,TRBJ2-7,few,TRBV6-1,TGTGCCAGCAGCCCGACCCCGAGCGGAGAGCAGTACTTC,CASSPTPSGEQYF
16,NA,TRBJ1-1,many,TRBV4-1,TGCGCCAGCAGCCAAGTCCACCGGAGGGCGAACACTGAAGCTTTCTTT,CASSQVHRRANTEAFF
13,NA,TRBJ2-2,few,TRBV5-4,TGTGCCAGCAGCTCGGACGGCACCGGGGAGCTGTTTTTT,CASSSDGTGELFF
17,TRBD2,TRBJ2-5,NA,TRBV4-1,TGCGCCAGCAGCCAGGGGCCGGGACTAGGGAGACAAGAGACCCAGTACTTC,CASSQGPGLGRQETQYF
15,NA,TRBJ1-6,NA,TRBV3-1,TGTGCCAGCAGTCTTAGCGGGATCTATAATTCACCCCTCCACTTT,CASSLSGIYNSPLHF
14,NA,TRBJ2-3,NA,TRBV25-1,TGTGCCAGCAGTGAGAGCTCCTGGAGGAATACGCAGTATTTT,CASSESSWRNTQYF
16,TRBD2,TRBJ2-1,many,TRBV5-1,TGCGCCAGCAGCTTGGGACTAGCGGGAGACGCGGTGGAGCAGTTCTTC,CASSLGLAGDAVEQFF
17,NA,TRBJ1-2,NA,TRBV7-9,TGTGCCAGCAGCTTAGCGACGGATTTAGTATCTAACTATGGCTACACCTTC,CASSLATDLVSNYGYTF
14,NA,TRBJ2-2,many,TRBV7-9,TGTGCCAGCAACATCGGCCGGCCGTCCGGGGAGCTGTTTTTT,CASNIGRPSGELFF